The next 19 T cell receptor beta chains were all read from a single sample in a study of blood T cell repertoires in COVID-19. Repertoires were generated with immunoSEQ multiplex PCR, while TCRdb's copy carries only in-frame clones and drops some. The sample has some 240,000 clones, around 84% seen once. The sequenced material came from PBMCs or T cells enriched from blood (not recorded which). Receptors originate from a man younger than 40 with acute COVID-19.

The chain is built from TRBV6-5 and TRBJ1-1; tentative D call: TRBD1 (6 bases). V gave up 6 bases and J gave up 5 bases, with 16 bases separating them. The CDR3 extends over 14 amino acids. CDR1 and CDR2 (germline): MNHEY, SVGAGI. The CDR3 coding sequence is TGTGCCAGCAGCCCCCCCAGGCAGGGGACTGAAGCTTTCTTT. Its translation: CASSPPRQGTEAFF.

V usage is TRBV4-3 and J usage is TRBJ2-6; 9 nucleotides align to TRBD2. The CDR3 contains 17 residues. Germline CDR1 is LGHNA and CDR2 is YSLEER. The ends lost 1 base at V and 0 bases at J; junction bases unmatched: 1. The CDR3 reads CASSQGLAVSGANVLTF. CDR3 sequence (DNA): TGCGCCAGCAGCCAAGGACTAGCGGTCTCTGGGGCCAACGTCCTGACTTTC.

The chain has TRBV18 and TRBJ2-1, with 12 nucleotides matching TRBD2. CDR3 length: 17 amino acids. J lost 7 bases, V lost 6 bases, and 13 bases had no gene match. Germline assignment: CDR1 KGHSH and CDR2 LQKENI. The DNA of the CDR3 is TGTGCCAGCTCGCCCCAAACTAGCGGGGGGCGGATGAATGAGCAGTTCTTC. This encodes CASSPQTSGGRMNEQFF.

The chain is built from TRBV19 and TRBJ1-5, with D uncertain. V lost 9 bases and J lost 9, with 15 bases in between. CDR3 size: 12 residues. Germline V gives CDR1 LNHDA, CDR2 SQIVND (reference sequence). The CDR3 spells CASQETPGPQHF. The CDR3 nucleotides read TGTGCCAGCCAAGAGACCCCGGGGCCCCAGCATTTT.

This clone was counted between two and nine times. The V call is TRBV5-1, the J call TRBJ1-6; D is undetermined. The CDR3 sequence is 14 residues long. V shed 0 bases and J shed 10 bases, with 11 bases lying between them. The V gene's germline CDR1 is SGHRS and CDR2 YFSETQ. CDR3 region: CASSLAGSGSPLHF. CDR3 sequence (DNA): TGCGCCAGCAGCTTGGCGGGATCCGGGTCACCCCTCCACTTT.

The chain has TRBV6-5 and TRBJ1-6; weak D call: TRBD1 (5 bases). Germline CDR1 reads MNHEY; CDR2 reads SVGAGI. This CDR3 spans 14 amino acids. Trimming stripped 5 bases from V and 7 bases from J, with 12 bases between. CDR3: CASSPQAGNSPLHF. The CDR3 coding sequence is TGTGCCAGCAGTCCACAGGCCGGGAATTCACCCCTCCACTTT.

CDR3 region: CASSPQALTDTQYF. The CDR3, as DNA: TGTGCCAGCTCACCCCAAGCCCTAACCGATACGCAGTATTTT. This rearrangement joins TRBV18 to TRBJ2-3; unclear D gene. Between the trimmed V and J ends, which lost 3 bases and 6 bases, there was a span of 13 bases. The germline V gene has CDR1 KGHSH and CDR2 LQKENI. The CDR3 spans 14 residues.

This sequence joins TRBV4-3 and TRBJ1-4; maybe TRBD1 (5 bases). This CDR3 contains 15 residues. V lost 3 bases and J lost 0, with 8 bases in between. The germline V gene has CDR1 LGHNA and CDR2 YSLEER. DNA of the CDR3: TGCGCCAGCAGCCAGGACACCTCAACTAATGAAAAACTGTTTTTT. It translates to CASSQDTSTNEKLFF.

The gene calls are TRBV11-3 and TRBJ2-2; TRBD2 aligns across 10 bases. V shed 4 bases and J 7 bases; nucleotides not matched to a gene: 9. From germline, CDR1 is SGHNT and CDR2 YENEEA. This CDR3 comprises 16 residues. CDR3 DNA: TGTGCCAGCAGCTCCGGAGCGGGAGGGGACGGCGGGGAGCTGTTTTTT. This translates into CASSSGAGGDGGELFF.

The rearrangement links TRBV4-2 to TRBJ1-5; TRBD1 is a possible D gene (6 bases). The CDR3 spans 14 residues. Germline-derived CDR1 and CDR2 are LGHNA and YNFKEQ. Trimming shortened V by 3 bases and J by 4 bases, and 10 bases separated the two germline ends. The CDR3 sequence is CASSQDRTNQPQHF. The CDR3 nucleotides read TGTGCCAGCAGCCAGGACAGAACAAATCAGCCCCAGCATTTT.

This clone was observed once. CDR3 nucleotides: TGTGCCAGCAGCGACGCTGGGCAGGGGATCGTCGGTTCACCCCTCCACTTT. Translation: CASSDAGQGIVGSPLHF. The chain combines TRBV7-9 with TRBJ1-6; maybe TRBD1 (6 bases). Per germline, CDR1 SEHNR and CDR2 FQNEAQ (reference sequence). The germline V and J ends were trimmed by 5 bases and 9 bases, with 23 bases remaining between them. The CDR3 length is 17 residues.

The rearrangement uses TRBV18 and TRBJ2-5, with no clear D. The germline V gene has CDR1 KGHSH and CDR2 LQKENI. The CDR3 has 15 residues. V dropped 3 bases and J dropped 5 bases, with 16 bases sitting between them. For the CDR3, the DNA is TGTGCCAGCTCACCCCTCCCCAACAACATGGAGACCCAGTACTTC. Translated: CASSPLPNNMETQYF.

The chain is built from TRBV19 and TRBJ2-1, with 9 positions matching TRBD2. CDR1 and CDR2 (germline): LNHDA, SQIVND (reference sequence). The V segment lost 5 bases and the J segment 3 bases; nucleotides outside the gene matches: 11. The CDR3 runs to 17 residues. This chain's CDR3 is CASSPTSGPRGYNEQFF. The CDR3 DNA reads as TGTGCCAGTAGTCCGACTAGCGGCCCTAGGGGCTACAATGAGCAGTTCTTC. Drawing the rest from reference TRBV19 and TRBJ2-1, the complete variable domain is DGGITQSPKYLFRKEGQNVTLSCEQNLNHDAMYWYRQDPGQGLRLIYYSQIVNDFQKGDIAEGYSVSREKKESFPLTVTSAQKNPTAFYLCASSPTSGPRGYNEQFFGPGTRLTVL.

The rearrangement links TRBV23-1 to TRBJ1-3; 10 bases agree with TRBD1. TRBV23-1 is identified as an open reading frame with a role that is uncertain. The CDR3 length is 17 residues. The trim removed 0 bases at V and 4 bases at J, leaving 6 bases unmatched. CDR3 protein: CASSQSTGQGTGNTIYF. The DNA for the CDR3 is TGCGCCAGCAGTCAATCGACGGGACAGGGGACGGGAAACACCATATATTTT.

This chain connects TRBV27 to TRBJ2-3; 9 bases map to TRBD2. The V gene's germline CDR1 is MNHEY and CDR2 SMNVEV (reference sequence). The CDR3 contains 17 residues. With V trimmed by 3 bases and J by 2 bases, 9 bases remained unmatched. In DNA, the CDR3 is TGTGCCAGCAGTTTTTATGGTGCGGGGGGGTCCACAGATACGCAGTATTTT. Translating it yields CASSFYGAGGSTDTQYF.

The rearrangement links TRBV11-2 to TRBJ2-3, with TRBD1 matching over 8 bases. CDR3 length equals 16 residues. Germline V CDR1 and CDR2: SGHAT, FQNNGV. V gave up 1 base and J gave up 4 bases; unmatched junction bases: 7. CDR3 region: CASSLAARQGPDTQYF. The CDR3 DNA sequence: TGTGCCAGCAGCTTAGCAGCCAGACAGGGGCCAGATACGCAGTATTTT.

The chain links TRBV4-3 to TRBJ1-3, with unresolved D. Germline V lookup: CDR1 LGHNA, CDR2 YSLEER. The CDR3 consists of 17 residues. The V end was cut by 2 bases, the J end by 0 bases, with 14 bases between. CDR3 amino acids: CASSQTLPRYSGNTIYF. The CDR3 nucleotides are TGCGCCAGCAGCCAAACGCTTCCCAGGTACTCTGGAAACACCATATATTTT.

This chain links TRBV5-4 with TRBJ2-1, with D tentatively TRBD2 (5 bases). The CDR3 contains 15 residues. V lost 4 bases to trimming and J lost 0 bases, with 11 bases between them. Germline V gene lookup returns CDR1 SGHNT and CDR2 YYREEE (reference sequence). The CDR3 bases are TGTGCCAGCAGCCCAGAGGGTAGCTCCTACAATGAGCAGTTCTTC. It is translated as CASSPEGSSYNEQFF.

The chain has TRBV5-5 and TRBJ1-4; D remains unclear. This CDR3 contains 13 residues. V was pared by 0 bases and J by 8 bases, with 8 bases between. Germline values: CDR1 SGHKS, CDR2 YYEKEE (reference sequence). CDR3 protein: CASSLGALEKLFF. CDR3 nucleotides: TGTGCCAGCAGCTTGGGCGCGTTAGAAAAACTGTTTTTT.